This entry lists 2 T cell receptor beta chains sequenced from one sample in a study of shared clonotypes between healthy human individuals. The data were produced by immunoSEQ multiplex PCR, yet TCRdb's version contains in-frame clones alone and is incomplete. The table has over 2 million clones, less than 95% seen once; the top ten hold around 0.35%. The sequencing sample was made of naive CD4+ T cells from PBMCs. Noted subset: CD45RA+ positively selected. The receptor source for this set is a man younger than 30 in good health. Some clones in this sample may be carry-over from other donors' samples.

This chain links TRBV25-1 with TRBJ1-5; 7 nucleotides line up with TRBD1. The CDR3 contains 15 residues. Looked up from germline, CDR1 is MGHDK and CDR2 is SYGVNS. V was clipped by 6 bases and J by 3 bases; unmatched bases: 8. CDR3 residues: CASSPGGAINQPQHF. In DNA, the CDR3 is TGTGCCAGCAGCCCAGGGGGGGCCATCAATCAGCCCCAGCATTTT.

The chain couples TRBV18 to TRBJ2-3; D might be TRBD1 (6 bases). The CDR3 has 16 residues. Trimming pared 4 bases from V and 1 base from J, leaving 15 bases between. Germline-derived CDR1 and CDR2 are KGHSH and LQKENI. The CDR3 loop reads CASSRNQGSGTDTQYF. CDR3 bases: TGTGCCAGCTCACGTAACCAGGGGAGCGGCACAGATACGCAGTATTTT.